This T cell receptor (beta chain) stems from a study of blood T cell repertoires in COVID-19. Study-wide background: The study drew acute and convalescent COVID-19 samples from the United States, Italy and Spain.

Some clones are missing from TCRdb's copy, which holds only in-frame ones; the method was immunoSEQ multiplex PCR. The table includes under 80,000 clones, approximately 80% detected once. Sequenced material: peripheral blood. This clonotype originated in a man in his 60s with COVID-19, enrolled during active disease.

The CDR3 reads CASSEEGALYEQYF. CDR3 bases: TGTGCCAGCAGTGAAGAGGGGGCTCTCTACGAGCAGTACTTC. This chain joins TRBV25-1 and TRBJ2-7; TRBD1 aligns across 7 bases. This CDR3 is 14 amino acids long. With V trimmed by 2 bases and J by 3 bases, 4 bases remained unmatched. CDR1 is MGHDK, CDR2 SYGVNS, per germline.